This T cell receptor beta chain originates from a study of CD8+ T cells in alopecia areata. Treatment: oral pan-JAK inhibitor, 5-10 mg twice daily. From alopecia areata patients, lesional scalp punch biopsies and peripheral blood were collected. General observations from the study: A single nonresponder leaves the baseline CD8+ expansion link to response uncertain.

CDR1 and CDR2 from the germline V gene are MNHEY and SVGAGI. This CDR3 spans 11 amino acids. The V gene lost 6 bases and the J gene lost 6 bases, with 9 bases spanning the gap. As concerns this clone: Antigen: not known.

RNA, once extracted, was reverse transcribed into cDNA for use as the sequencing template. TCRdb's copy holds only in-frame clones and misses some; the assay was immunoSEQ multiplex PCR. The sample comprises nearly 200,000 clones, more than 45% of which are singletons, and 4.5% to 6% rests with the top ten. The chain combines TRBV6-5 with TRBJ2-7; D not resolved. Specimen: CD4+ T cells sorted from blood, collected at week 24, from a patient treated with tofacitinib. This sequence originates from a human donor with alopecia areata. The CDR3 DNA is TGTGCCAGCAGCCAAGGCCCCGAGCAGTACTTC. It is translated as CASSQGPEQYF.